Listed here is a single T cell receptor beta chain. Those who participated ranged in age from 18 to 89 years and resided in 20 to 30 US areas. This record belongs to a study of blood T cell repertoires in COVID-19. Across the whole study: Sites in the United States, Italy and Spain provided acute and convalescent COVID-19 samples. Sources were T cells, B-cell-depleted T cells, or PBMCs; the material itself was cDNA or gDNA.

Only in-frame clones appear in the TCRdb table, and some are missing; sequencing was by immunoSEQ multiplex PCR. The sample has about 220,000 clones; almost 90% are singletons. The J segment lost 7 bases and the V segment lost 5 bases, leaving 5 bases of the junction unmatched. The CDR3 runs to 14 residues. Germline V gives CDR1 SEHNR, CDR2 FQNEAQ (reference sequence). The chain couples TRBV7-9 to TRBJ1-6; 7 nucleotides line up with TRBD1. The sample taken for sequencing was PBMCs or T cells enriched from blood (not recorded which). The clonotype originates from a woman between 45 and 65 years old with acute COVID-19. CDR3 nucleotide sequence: TGTGCCAGCAGCGCGACAGGGCCCAATTCACCCCTCCACTTT. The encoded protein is CASSATGPNSPLHF.